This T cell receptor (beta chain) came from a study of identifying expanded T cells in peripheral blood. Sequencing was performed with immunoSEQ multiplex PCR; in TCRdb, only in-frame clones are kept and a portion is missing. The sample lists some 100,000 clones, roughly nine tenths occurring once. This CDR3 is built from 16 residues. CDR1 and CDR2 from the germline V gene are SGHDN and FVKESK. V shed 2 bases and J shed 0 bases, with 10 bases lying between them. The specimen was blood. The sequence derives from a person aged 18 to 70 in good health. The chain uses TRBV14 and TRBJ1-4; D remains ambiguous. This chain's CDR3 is CASSQTKVATNEKLFF. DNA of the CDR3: TGTGCCAGCAGCCAAACGAAGGTGGCAACTAATGAAAAACTGTTTTTT.